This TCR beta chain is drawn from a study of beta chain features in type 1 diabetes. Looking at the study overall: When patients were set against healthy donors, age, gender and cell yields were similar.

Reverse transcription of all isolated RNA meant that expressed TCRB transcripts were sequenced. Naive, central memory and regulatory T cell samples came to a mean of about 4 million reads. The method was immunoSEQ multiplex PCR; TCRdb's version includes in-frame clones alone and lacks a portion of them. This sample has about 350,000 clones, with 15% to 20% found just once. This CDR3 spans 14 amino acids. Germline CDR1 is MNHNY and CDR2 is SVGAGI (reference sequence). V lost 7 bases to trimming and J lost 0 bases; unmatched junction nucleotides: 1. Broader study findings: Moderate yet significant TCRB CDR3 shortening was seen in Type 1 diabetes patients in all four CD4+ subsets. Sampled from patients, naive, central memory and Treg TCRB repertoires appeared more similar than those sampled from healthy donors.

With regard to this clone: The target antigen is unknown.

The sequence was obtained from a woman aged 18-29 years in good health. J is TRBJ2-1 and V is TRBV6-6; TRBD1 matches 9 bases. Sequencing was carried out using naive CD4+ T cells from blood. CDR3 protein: CASMTGGSYNEQFF. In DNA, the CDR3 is TGTGCCAGCATGACAGGGGGCTCCTACAATGAGCAGTTCTTC.